The rows below give T cell receptor beta chains drawn from one sample of a study of Ad26.COV2.S vaccination and SARS-CoV-2 variants. The method was immunoSEQ multiplex PCR; TCRdb's version includes in-frame clones alone and lacks a portion of them. This table holds around 300,000 clones, about nine tenths found once. The starting material was peripheral blood, obtained in a trial of Ad26.COV2.S vaccine versus placebo. The receptors here all came from a person between 18 and 59 years old who received the Ad26.COV2.S COVID-19 vaccine or a placebo. Both conserved end residues are part of each CDR3. The D gene is left open where the match is weak. Size is stated for part of the rows, as once, few or many counts, or as a class when the clone is expanded.

TRBJ2-5,.,TRBV30,.,CAWDSWSLGTQYF,TGTGCCTGGGACTCCTGGTCCCTGGGGACCCAGTACTTC
TRBJ1-1,.,TRBV2,.,CASILLNTEAFF,TGTGCCAGCATTTTGTTGAACACTGAAGCTTTCTTT
TRBJ1-6,TRBD1,TRBV7-2,.,CASSSGQGANSPLHF,TGTGCCAGCAGCTCAGGACAGGGGGCTAATTCACCCCTCCACTTT
TRBJ2-6,.,TRBV10-3,once,CAISEPGEGTGANVLTF,TGTGCCATCAGTGAGCCAGGCGAGGGGACCGGGGCCAACGTCCTGACTTTC
TRBJ2-2,.,TRBV27,.,CASNQQGSPGELFF,TGTGCCAGCAATCAACAGGGTTCCCCCGGGGAGCTGTTTTTT
TRBJ2-3,.,TRBV7-2,.,CASSLAGSTSTDTQYF,TGTGCCAGCAGCTTAGCGGGCTCGACTAGCACAGATACGCAGTATTTT
TRBJ2-3,TRBD2,TRBV9,.,CASSSSGGGTDTQYF,TGTGCCAGCAGCTCATCGGGGGGAGGTACAGATACGCAGTATTTT
TRBJ2-5,TRBD1,TRBV7-8,.,CASSLHRGGQETQYF,TGTGCCAGCAGTCTACACAGGGGTGGCCAAGAGACCCAGTACTTC
TRBJ1-1,.,TRBV10-3,.,CAISVYPPGGNTEAFF,TGTGCCATCAGTGTGTATCCGCCGGGGGGGAACACTGAAGCTTTCTTT
TRBJ2-2,TRBD1,TRBV19,.,CASSIRSKGAKSGELFF,TGTGCCAGTAGTATTCGTTCAAAGGGGGCAAAGTCCGGGGAGCTGTTTTTT
TRBJ2-1,.,TRBV2,.,CASRWGLSSYNEQFF,TGTGCCAGCAGGTGGGGGTTAAGCTCCTACAATGAGCAGTTCTTC
TRBJ1-1,.,TRBV28,.,CASSPPGSAAFF,TGTGCCAGCAGCCCCCCGGGGTCGGCGGCTTTCTTT
TRBJ1-1,.,TRBV3-1/TRBV3-2,.,CASSLYGQRDTEAFF,TGTGCCAGCAGCCTTTACGGACAGCGGGACACTGAAGCTTTCTTT
TRBJ1-6,TRBD1,TRBV18,few,CASSPRDSGSPLHF,TGTGCCAGCTCACCCCGGGACAGCGGTTCACCCCTCCACTTT
TRBJ1-2,TRBD1,TRBV27,.,CASKLGGTAYGYTF,TGTGCCAGCAAGTTGGGCGGGACAGCCTATGGCTACACCTTC
TRBJ2-1,TRBD2,TRBV28,.,CASTAGTSGVNEQFF,TGTGCCAGTACCGCCGGGACTAGCGGGGTAAATGAGCAGTTCTTC
TRBJ1-1,.,TRBV29-1,once,CSVAGDRWAFF,TGCAGCGTTGCCGGAGACAGATGGGCTTTCTTT
TRBJ2-5,.,TRBV5-1,.,CASSLAVGGIGETQYF,TGCGCCAGCAGCTTGGCCGTTGGTGGGATAGGAGAGACCCAGTACTTC
TRBJ2-1,TRBD2,TRBV30,.,CAWSTGRGGNEQFF,TGTGCCTGGAGTACAGGGCGGGGGGGCAATGAGCAGTTCTTC
TRBJ2-5,.,TRBV5-1,.,CASSLRPREETQYF,TGCGCCAGCAGCTTAAGGCCCAGGGAAGAGACCCAGTACTTC
TRBJ2-7,.,TRBV4-3,.,CASSQVYGSSHEQYF,TGCGCCAGCAGCCAAGTCTACGGTAGTTCCCACGAGCAGTACTTC
TRBJ2-1,TRBD2,TRBV7-3,.,CASSLKGTSGMSSYNEQFF,TGTGCCAGCAGCTTAAAGGGGACTAGCGGGATGAGCTCCTACAATGAGCAGTTCTTC
TRBJ2-1,.,TRBV9,.,CASSVGGLSSYNEQFF,TGTGCCAGCAGCGTCGGGGGGCTTAGCTCCTACAATGAGCAGTTCTTC
TRBJ2-5,.,TRBV6-5,.,CASSWSRQVETQYF,TGTGCCAGCAGTTGGTCGAGGCAGGTAGAGACCCAGTACTTC
TRBJ1-1,.,TRBV5-1,.,CASSLGGQGTEAFF,TGCGCCAGCAGCTTGGGAGGGCAGGGAACTGAAGCTTTCTTT
TRBJ1-5,.,TRBV6-1,.,CASSEGGGGQPQHF,TGTGCCAGCAGTGAAGGAGGGGGGGGTCAGCCCCAGCATTTT
TRBJ1-2,.,TRBV7-2,.,CASSGPNWGYGYTF,TGTGCCAGCAGCGGCCCTAATTGGGGCTATGGCTACACCTTC
TRBJ1-3,.,TRBV7-2,few,CASSLGAISGNTIYF,TGTGCCAGCAGCTTAGGGGCGATCTCTGGAAACACCATATATTTT
TRBJ1-1,.,TRBV11-2,.,CASSLQGLTEAFF,TGTGCCAGCAGCCTACAGGGACTCACTGAAGCTTTCTTT
TRBJ1-4,.,TRBV11-2,.,CASSPWGQGEKLFF,TGTGCCAGCAGCCCGTGGGGTCAGGGAGAAAAACTGTTTTTT
TRBJ2-3,.,TRBV5-1,once,CASSLDPSTDTQYF,TGCGCCAGCAGCTTAGACCCCAGCACAGATACGCAGTATTTT
TRBJ2-3,.,TRBV12-3/TRBV12-4,.,CASSWGTDTQYF,TGTGCCAGCAGCTGGGGCACAGATACGCAGTATTTT
TRBJ2-5,TRBD2,TRBV9,.,CASSVRTSGSLETQYF,TGTGCCAGCAGCGTTAGGACTAGCGGGAGTCTTGAGACCCAGTACTTC
TRBJ1-1,.,TRBV19,.,CASSILGTEAFF,TGTGCCAGTAGTATTTTAGGAACTGAAGCTTTCTTT
TRBJ2-1,.,TRBV5-1,.,CASSPTTIAASYNEQFF,TGCGCCAGCAGCCCGACGACGATAGCGGCATCCTACAATGAGCAGTTCTTC
TRBJ2-1,.,TRBV5-1,.,CASSLTGASYNEQFF,TGCGCCAGCAGCTTGACGGGGGCCTCCTACAATGAGCAGTTCTTC
TRBJ1-5,.,TRBV7-9,.,CASSKGTGSNQPQHF,TGTGCCAGCAGCAAGGGGACGGGAAGCAATCAGCCCCAGCATTTT
TRBJ2-6,.,TRBV4-3,.,CASSQDSGAGANVLTF,TGCGCCAGCAGCCAAGATTCAGGGGCTGGGGCCAACGTCCTGACTTTC